A single sample gave rise to the 27 T cell receptor beta chains below, sequenced in a study of blood T cell repertoires in COVID-19. Produced via immunoSEQ multiplex PCR; TCRdb's table is partial and in-frame only. The table includes approximately 260,000 clones, about 86% detected once. Specimen: PBMCs or T cells enriched from blood (not recorded which). Source of these receptors: a man under 40 with acute COVID-19.

The chain combines TRBV19 with TRBJ2-2; 10 bases fit TRBD1. The CDR3 spans 16 residues. Germline loops: CDR1 LNHDA, CDR2 SQIVND (reference sequence). V was pared by 3 bases and J by 7 bases, with 8 bases of the junction left unmatched. The CDR3 sequence is CASSIGGQGSGGELFF. The DNA of the CDR3 is TGTGCCAGTAGTATCGGGGGACAGGGGTCAGGCGGGGAGCTGTTTTTT.

The chain links TRBV28 to TRBJ1-5, with a weak D call TRBD1 (6 bases). The V end lost 6 bases, the J end lost 5 bases, and 11 bases lay between the germline ends. This CDR3 region has 13 residues. Germline V gene data show CDR1 as MDHEN and CDR2 as SYDVKM. CDR3 sequence: CASRPGVDQPQHF. In nucleotides, the CDR3 is TGTGCCAGCAGGCCAGGGGTGGATCAGCCCCAGCATTTT.

This chain links TRBV4-1 with TRBJ2-1; TRBD1 agrees at 7 bases. Trimming removed 4 bases from V and 2 bases from J; junction bases left unmatched: 8. The CDR3 is 16 amino acids. Germline CDR1 MGHRA, CDR2 YSYEKL. This CDR3 is CASSLNGQGAYNEQFF. For the CDR3, the DNA is TGCGCCAGCAGCCTTAACGGGCAGGGGGCCTACAATGAGCAGTTCTTC.

In this sample, this clone turned up a few times. This rearrangement joins TRBV19 to TRBJ1-1; TRBD1 is a possible D gene (5 bases). V dropped 4 bases and J dropped 11 bases, with 14 bases sitting between them. Germline V gene sequence: CDR1 LNHDA, CDR2 SQIVND (reference sequence). The CDR3 runs 12 residues. In DNA, the CDR3 is TGTGCCAGTAGTACCAGGGCCGCTCCGGCTTTCTTT. It codes for CASSTRAAPAFF.

V gene TRBV6-5 combines with J gene TRBJ2-3; 10 bases line up with TRBD2. Germline V gene sequence: CDR1 MNHEY, CDR2 SVGAGI. The CDR3 extends over 15 amino acids. After removal of 5 bases from V and 7 bases from J, the junction contained 9 bases not matched to a gene. DNA for the CDR3: TGTGCCAGCAGTCAGTCTAGCGGGAGCCGAAATACGCAGTATTTT. Protein: CASSQSSGSRNTQYF.

The chain has TRBV6-5 and TRBJ1-1; 9 positions agree with TRBD1. V was clipped by 7 bases and J by 4 bases; unmatched bases: 7. The CDR3 is made up of 14 amino acids. Looked up from germline, CDR1 is MNHEY and CDR2 is SVGAGI. CDR3 sequence: CASTLQGAGTEAFF. The CDR3 DNA follows: TGTGCCAGCACTCTACAGGGGGCGGGCACTGAAGCTTTCTTT.

The chain joins TRBV7-6 to TRBJ2-1; no clear D gene. The germline V and J ends were trimmed by 1 base and 9 bases, with 19 bases remaining between them. The CDR3 length is 16 residues. Germline V gene data show CDR1 as SGHVS and CDR2 as FNYEAQ. CDR3 nucleotide sequence: TGTGCCAGCAGCTTAGTTTCGAGCCCTAGGCCGCCTGAGCAGTTCTTC. This gives the protein CASSLVSSPRPPEQFF.

This chain links TRBV29-1 with TRBJ1-1; a possible D gene is TRBD1 (5 bases). From germline, CDR1 is SQVTM and CDR2 ANQGSEA. CDR3 length: 13 amino acids. V gave up 6 bases and J gave up 8 bases, with 19 bases separating them. This chain's CDR3 is CSVEQVGGSEAFF. CDR3 coding DNA: TGCAGCGTAGAACAGGTAGGAGGTTCCGAAGCTTTCTTT.

This clone has only one observation. This chain links TRBV5-4 with TRBJ1-3, with D possibly being TRBD1 (6 bases). Germline V lookup: CDR1 SGHNT, CDR2 YYREEE (reference sequence). The CDR3 loop spans 13 amino acids. Trimming removed 10 bases at V and 2 bases at J, with 13 bases between. DNA of the CDR3: TGTGCCGAAACAGGGCCAACTGGAAACACCATATATTTT. This gives the protein CAETGPTGNTIYF.

The V call is TRBV14, the J call TRBJ2-1, with D unclear. CDR1 and CDR2 (germline): SGHDN, FVKESK. V lost 1 base and J 0 bases, leaving 19 bases between the germline ends. The CDR3 length is 19 residues. DNA for the CDR3: TGTGCCAGCAGCCAAGGTAGATACTGGTCGAAAAGCTCCTACAATGAGCAGTTCTTC. It encodes CASSQGRYWSKSSYNEQFF.

The table lists this clone with a few counts. The rearrangement uses TRBV12-3 or TRBV12-4 and TRBJ2-1; 9 positions match TRBD2. Unmatched junction bases numbered 3, after V lost 6 bases and J lost 9 bases. This CDR3 is 12 amino acids long. The CDR3 here is CASRRGGGEQFF. The CDR3 region has the DNA TGTGCCAGCAGGCGGGGGGGCGGTGAGCAGTTCTTC.

The chain links TRBV11-2 to TRBJ2-1; D is undetermined. Germline CDR1 reads SGHAT; CDR2 reads FQNNGV. V shed 4 bases and J shed 3 bases, with 13 bases lying between them. This CDR3 comprises 15 residues. The CDR3 sequence is CASSSLLGVYNEQFF. CDR3 DNA: TGTGCCAGCAGCTCCCTGCTCGGAGTCTACAATGAGCAGTTCTTC.

The V and J genes are TRBV24-1 and TRBJ1-5, with D possibly being TRBD1 (6 bases). V lost 2 bases and J 0 bases, leaving 10 bases between the germline ends. This CDR3 comprises 16 residues. The germline V gene encodes CDR1 KGHDR and CDR2 SFDVKD. CDR3 DNA sequence: TGTGCCACCAGTGATTCACAGGGCTATAGCAATCAGCCCCAGCATTTT. This translates into CATSDSQGYSNQPQHF.

This chain links TRBV9 with TRBJ2-6; no reliable D call. CDR3 length: 15 residues. Trimming cost V 2 bases and J 0 bases, with 6 bases left between them. Per germline, CDR1 SGDLS and CDR2 YYNGEE. For the CDR3, the DNA is TGTGCCAGCAGCGTCAGAAGCTCTGGGGCCAACGTCCTGACTTTC. Protein sequence: CASSVRSSGANVLTF.

The V call is TRBV5-1, the J call TRBJ1-1; 8 bases are shared with TRBD1. CDR1 SGHRS and CDR2 YFSETQ come from the germline V gene. Trimming took 0 bases from V and 10 from J; bases not matched to a gene: 2. This CDR3 spans 12 amino acids. CDR3 sequence reads: CASSLAGGPAFF. In DNA, the CDR3 is TGCGCCAGCAGCTTGGCAGGGGGCCCAGCTTTCTTT.

Details on this clone: An end of the junction does not agree with germline; a read error may underlie this. This chain links TRBV5-1 with TRBJ1-6, with 7 bases lining up with TRBD1. This CDR3 is built from 14 residues. The germline CDR1 and CDR2 sequences are SGHRS and YFSETQ. The CDR3 sequence is CASSLEGAQSPLHF. The CDR3 DNA reads TGTGCCAGCAGCTTGGAGGGGGCACAATCACCCCTCCACTTT.

The chain uses TRBV3-1 (or the pseudogene TRBV3-2) and TRBJ1-4; D not resolved. There are 14 residues in the CDR3. The germline CDR1 and CDR2 sequences are LGHDT and YNNKEL (reference sequence). Between the trimmed V and J ends, which lost 0 bases and 8 bases, there was a span of 10 bases. The CDR3 region is CASSQDRVGEKLFF. As DNA, the CDR3 is TGTGCCAGCAGCCAAGACCGGGTCGGGGAAAAACTGTTTTTT.

CDR3: CASSPGLAGASSYNSPLHF. Here the CDR3 DNA reads TGTGCCAGCAGCCCTGGGCTGGCAGGGGCTAGCTCCTATAATTCACCCCTCCACTTT. This sequence joins TRBV11-2 and TRBJ1-6, with D perhaps TRBD1 (6 bases). The germline V gene encodes CDR1 SGHAT and CDR2 FQNNGV. The CDR3 loop spans 19 amino acids. V shed 5 bases and J shed 0 bases, with 20 bases lying between them.

As DNA, the CDR3 is TGTGCCAGCTCGTCCGGGGACAAAGCCAAAAACATTCAGTACTTC. This codes for CASSSGDKAKNIQYF. The chain combines TRBV18 with TRBJ2-4; D perhaps matches TRBD1 (6 bases). V was cut by 6 bases and J by 0 bases, with 12 bases left in between. Germline CDR1 KGHSH, CDR2 LQKENI. The CDR3 totals 15 residues.

This rearrangement joins TRBV5-5 to TRBJ1-5, with 7 bases identical to TRBD1. V lost 1 base to trimming and J lost 1 base; unmatched junction nucleotides: 2. Germline loops: CDR1 SGHKS, CDR2 YYEKEE (reference sequence). The CDR3 has 15 amino acids. This CDR3 is CASSLTGASNQPQHF. Here the CDR3 DNA reads TGTGCCAGCAGCTTGACAGGGGCCAGCAATCAGCCCCAGCATTTT.

The chain is built from TRBV4-2 and TRBJ2-2; TRBD2 agrees at 14 bases. The trim removed 4 bases at V and 2 bases at J, leaving 6 bases unmatched. The CDR3 sequence is 18 residues long. Germline-derived CDR1 and CDR2 are LGHNA and YNFKEQ. The CDR3 DNA is TGTGCCAGCAGCCCCGGGACTAGCGGGGGCCGTAACACCGGGGAGCTGTTTTTT. Its protein product is CASSPGTSGGRNTGELFF.

This clone came up once. The chain links TRBV19 to TRBJ1-4; tentatively, D is TRBD1 (5 bases). Germline V gives CDR1 LNHDA, CDR2 SQIVND (reference sequence). V was cut by 1 base and J by 3 bases, with 9 bases left in between. The CDR3 has 15 amino acids. As DNA, the CDR3 is TGTGCCAGTAGTATAGTTGACAGCTCTAATGAAAAACTGTTTTTT. The encoded protein is CASSIVDSSNEKLFF.

The chain employs TRBV7-8 and TRBJ1-1; TRBD1 matches 7 bases. The junction had 1 base not matched to a gene; V was cut back by 1 base and J by 2 bases. Germline V gene sequence: CDR1 SGHVS, CDR2 FQNEAQ. The length of the CDR3 is 14 residues. The CDR3 loop reads CASSLGTGNTEAFF. The CDR3 DNA reads TGTGCCAGCAGCTTAGGGACAGGCAACACTGAAGCTTTCTTT.

This chain uses TRBV5-1 with TRBJ2-5; the D gene is possibly TRBD1 (5 bases). The CDR3 extends over 15 amino acids. Germline CDR1 is SGHRS and CDR2 is YFSETQ. V was shortened by 2 bases and J by 5 bases, with 16 bases between the two germline ends. In DNA, the CDR3 is TGCGCCAGCAGCTTACTTTCAGGGCTCTGGGAGACCCAGTACTTC. It codes for CASSLLSGLWETQYF.

This chain uses TRBV18 with TRBJ2-2; TRBD2 is a possible D gene (6 bases). From germline, CDR1 is KGHSH and CDR2 LQKENI. There are 16 residues in the CDR3. Trimming pared 6 bases from V and 1 base from J, leaving 15 bases between. CDR3 protein: CASSPGGLRNTGELFF. The CDR3 nucleotides read TGTGCCAGCTCCCCCGGGGGACTCAGGAACACCGGGGAGCTGTTTTTT.

The rearrangement uses TRBV19 and TRBJ2-3; tentatively, D is TRBD2 (7 bases). This CDR3 is 15 amino acids long. The V end was cut by 7 bases, the J end by 1 base, with 15 bases between. Germline CDR1 LNHDA, CDR2 SQIVND (reference sequence). The CDR3 loop reads CASNPVGGRTDTQYF. The CDR3 DNA reads as TGTGCCAGTAACCCGGTCGGGGGGCGCACAGATACGCAGTATTTT. Full variable domain (outside the CDR3, taken from reference TRBV19 and TRBJ2-3): DGGITQSPKYLFRKEGQNVTLSCEQNLNHDAMYWYRQDPGQGLRLIYYSQIVNDFQKGDIAEGYSVSREKKESFPLTVTSAQKNPTAFYLCASNPVGGRTDTQYFGPGTRLTVL.

The chain carries TRBV9 and TRBJ2-3; D not resolved. The CDR3 has 14 residues. V was trimmed by 0 bases and J by 5 bases, leaving 10 bases between them. Germline values: CDR1 SGDLS, CDR2 YYNGEE. The CDR3 bases are TGTGCCAGCAGCGTAGAGCCCGGTTTAGATACGCAGTATTTT. It codes for CASSVEPGLDTQYF.